This TCR beta chain was profiled in a study of blood T cell repertoires in COVID-19. In the study overall: Nucleic acid was either cDNA or gDNA, and it came from T cells, B-cell-depleted T cells, or PBMCs.

J gave up 4 bases and V 1 base, and 6 bases lay outside the gene matches. CDR1 SGHRS and CDR2 YFSETQ come from the germline V gene. This CDR3 region has 16 residues. In the source study's methods: Reference gene primer amplification gave estimated nucleated cell counts. Sequencing used immunoSEQ multiplex PCR; TCRdb keeps in-frame clones, though not all of them. V and J calls and clone size are as listed in that table; D and trimming were resolved from the DNA. The sample lists 110,000 or so clones, roughly nine tenths occurring once. This clone was observed a handful of times. The clonotype originates from a man aged 65 to 79 who had recovered from COVID-19. Sequencing input: peripheral blood. This sequence joins TRBV5-1 and TRBJ2-1; 9 bases agree with TRBD1. In DNA form, the CDR3 reads TGCGCCAGCAGCTTGTACGGGACAGGGTTGTACAATGAGCAGTTCTTC. Protein: CASSLYGTGLYNEQFF.